The 13 T cell receptor beta chains listed next were all sequenced from one sample in a study of blood T cell repertoires in COVID-19. The repertoire was sequenced with immunoSEQ multiplex PCR; TCRdb's copy has only in-frame clones and lacks some. The sample includes around 300,000 clones, about nine tenths of them seen just once. The sequenced material came from peripheral blood. The receptors originated from a woman aged 25-40 years with active or convalescent COVID-19.

The V and J genes are TRBV7-2 and TRBJ1-5, with 9 nucleotides matching TRBD1. Germline CDR1 SGHTA, CDR2 FQGNSA. Trimming at V came to 4 bases and at J to 6 bases, leaving 7 bases not matched to a gene. CDR3 length: 15 amino acids. The CDR3 here is CASSSSTGGTQPQHF. CDR3 nucleotides: TGTGCCAGCAGCTCCTCGACAGGGGGGACTCAGCCCCAGCATTTT. The full variable domain, completed using reference TRBV7-2 and TRBJ1-5, is GAGVSQSPSNKVTEKGKDVELRCDPISGHTALYWYRQSLGQGLEFLIYFQGNSAPDKSGLPSDRFSAERTGGSVSTLTIQRTQQEDSAVYLCASSSSTGGTQPQHFGDGTRLSIL.

The chain joins TRBV7-3 to TRBJ2-1; 7 nucleotides line up with TRBD1. Germline V gene lookup returns CDR1 SGHTA and CDR2 FQGTGA. The ends lost 2 bases at V and 0 bases at J; junction bases unmatched: 4. The CDR3 covers 16 residues. The CDR3 here is CASSLEGASSYNEQFF. In DNA form, the CDR3 reads TGTGCCAGCAGCTTAGAGGGGGCGAGCTCCTACAATGAGCAGTTCTTC.

CDR3 bases: TGTGCCAGCAGTCTCCTAGTCGGAAGCTCCTACGAGCAGTACTTC. Translated: CASSLLVGSSYEQYF. The chain carries TRBV6-5 and TRBJ2-7; D remains unclear. V lost 5 bases and J lost 0, with 14 bases in between. CDR3 length equals 15 residues. CDR1 and CDR2 from the germline V gene are MNHEY and SVGAGI.

The chain couples TRBV27 to TRBJ2-2; 7 bases align to TRBD2. The germline gives CDR1 MNHEY, CDR2 SMNVEV (reference sequence). The CDR3 runs 15 residues. V shed 2 bases, J shed 3 bases, and the junction held 3 bases outside the gene matches. Written as DNA, the CDR3 is TGTGCCAGCAGTTTACGGGGGGTGGACACCGGGGAGCTGTTTTTT. It translates to CASSLRGVDTGELFF.

The chain links TRBV2 to TRBJ2-1; 10 positions agree with TRBD2. Germline V gives CDR1 SNHLY, CDR2 FYNNEI. The CDR3 is made up of 15 amino acids. Trimming removed 8 bases from V and 9 bases from J; junction bases left unmatched: 13. The CDR3 DNA is TGTGCCAGCGTGCTAGCGGGGGCCCTCTCCGCTGAGCAGTTCTTC. Residues: CASVLAGALSAEQFF.

This clone was picked up one time. This sequence joins TRBV6-5 and TRBJ1-1, with D perhaps matching TRBD1 (5 bases). Germline-derived CDR1 and CDR2 are MNHEY and SVGAGI. V was trimmed by 0 bases and J by 3 bases, leaving 14 bases between them. The CDR3 runs to 16 residues. The CDR3 sequence: CASSYSSLGQDTEAFF. In DNA, the CDR3 is TGTGCCAGCAGTTACTCTTCCCTGGGGCAGGACACTGAAGCTTTCTTT.

This clone has only one observation. V usage is TRBV19 and J usage is TRBJ1-5, with TRBD1 matching over 7 bases. CDR1 LNHDA and CDR2 SQIVND come from the germline V gene (reference sequence). J gave up 3 bases and V 5 bases, and 10 bases lay outside the gene matches. The CDR3 has 16 residues. The CDR3 DNA is TGTGCCAGTAGTCCCCGGACAGGCCAGAACAATCAGCCCCAGCATTTT. Amino acid sequence: CASSPRTGQNNQPQHF.

This chain uses TRBV4-2 with TRBJ2-7; D may be TRBD2 (5 bases). The V gene lost 4 bases and the J gene lost 7 bases, with 14 bases spanning the gap. Germline values: CDR1 LGHNA, CDR2 YNFKEQ. This CDR3 is built from 13 residues. This chain's CDR3 is CASSRGSAREQYF. DNA for the CDR3: TGTGCCAGCAGCCGAGGGAGTGCACGGGAGCAGTACTTC.

The CDR3 loop is CASSLVGLDAYNEQFF. The CDR3 coding sequence is TGTGCCAGCAGCTTAGTAGGACTTGATGCCTACAATGAGCAGTTCTTC. This chain connects TRBV7-2 to TRBJ2-1; D might be TRBD2 (5 bases). The CDR3 runs 16 residues. V was clipped by 1 base and J by 2 bases, with 12 bases between them. CDR1 is SGHTA and CDR2 is FQGNSA in the germline V gene. Complete variable domain (other parts from reference TRBV7-2 and TRBJ2-1): GAGVSQSPSNKVTEKGKDVELRCDPISGHTALYWYRQSLGQGLEFLIYFQGNSAPDKSGLPSDRFSAERTGGSVSTLTIQRTQQEDSAVYLCASSLVGLDAYNEQFFGPGTRLTVL.

The chain uses TRBV18 and TRBJ1-4; weak D call: TRBD1 (5 bases). CDR3 length: 17 residues. The V gene's germline CDR1 is KGHSH and CDR2 LQKENI. Trimming cost V 3 bases and J 2 bases, with 16 bases left between them. This chain's CDR3 is CASSPPGGGRTNEKLFF. The CDR3 nucleotides are TGTGCCAGCTCACCCCCGGGGGGGGGTCGCACTAATGAAAAACTGTTTTTT.

The chain employs TRBV6-5 and TRBJ2-1, with a weak D call TRBD2 (6 bases). CDR1 is MNHEY and CDR2 is SVGAGI in the germline V gene. This CDR3 comprises 14 residues. The ends were cut back, 7 bases at V and 4 bases at J, with 14 bases in the middle. CDR3 DNA sequence: TGTGCCAGCACAAAACTGGCGGGGTACAATGAGCAGTTCTTC. It codes for CASTKLAGYNEQFF.

This chain uses TRBV19 with TRBJ2-7, with D perhaps TRBD2 (5 bases). Trimming took 5 bases from V and 2 from J, leaving 19 bases between them. Germline V gives CDR1 LNHDA, CDR2 SQIVND (reference sequence). The CDR3 runs 16 residues. The CDR3 loop is CASSPLVNRGTYEQYF. CDR3 DNA sequence: TGTGCCAGTAGTCCCCTGGTTAACAGAGGGACCTACGAGCAGTACTTC.

In this sample, this clone turned up a few times. CDR3 protein: CASSLQDYGYTF. As DNA, the CDR3 is TGTGCCAGCAGTTTACAGGACTATGGCTACACCTTC. The gene calls are TRBV28 and TRBJ1-2; unclear D gene. CDR1 is MDHEN and CDR2 is SYDVKM in the germline V gene. This CDR3 comprises 12 residues. V lost 2 bases, J lost 3 bases, and 4 bases lay in between.